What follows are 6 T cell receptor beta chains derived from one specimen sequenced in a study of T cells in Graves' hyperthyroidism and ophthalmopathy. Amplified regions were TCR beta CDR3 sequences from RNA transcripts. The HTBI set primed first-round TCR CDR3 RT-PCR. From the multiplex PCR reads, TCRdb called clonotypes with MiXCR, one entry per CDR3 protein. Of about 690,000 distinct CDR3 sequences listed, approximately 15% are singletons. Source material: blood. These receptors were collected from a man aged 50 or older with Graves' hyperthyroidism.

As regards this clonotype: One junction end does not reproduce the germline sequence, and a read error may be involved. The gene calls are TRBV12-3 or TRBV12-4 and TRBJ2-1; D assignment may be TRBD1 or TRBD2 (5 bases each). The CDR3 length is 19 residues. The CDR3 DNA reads TGTGCCAGCAGTTTGAGAGGGGATGGCGTGTTGGGTAAGACAATGAAGCAGTCCTTC. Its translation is CASSLRGDGVLGKTMKQSF.

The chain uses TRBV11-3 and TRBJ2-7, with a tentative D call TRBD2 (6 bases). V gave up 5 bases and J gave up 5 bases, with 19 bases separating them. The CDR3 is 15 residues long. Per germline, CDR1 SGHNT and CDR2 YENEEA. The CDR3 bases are TGTGCCAGCAGCCCCGGGACTGCGAGGGGAAACGAGCAGTACTTC. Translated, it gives CASSPGTARGNEQYF.

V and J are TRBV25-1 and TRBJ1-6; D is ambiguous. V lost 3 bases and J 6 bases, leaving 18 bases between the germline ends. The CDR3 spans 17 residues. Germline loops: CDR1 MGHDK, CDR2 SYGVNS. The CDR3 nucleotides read TGTGCCAGCAGTGAGTCACAGCCGGTGGTTTCTAATTCACCCCTCCACTTT. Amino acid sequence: CASSESQPVVSNSPLHF.

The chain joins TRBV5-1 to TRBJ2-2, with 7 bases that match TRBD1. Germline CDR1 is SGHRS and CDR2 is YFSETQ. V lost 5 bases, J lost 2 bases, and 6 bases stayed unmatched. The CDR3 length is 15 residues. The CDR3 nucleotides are TGCGCCAGCAGTTCCGGGACAGATAACACCGGGGAGCTGTTTTTT. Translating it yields CASSSGTDNTGELFF.

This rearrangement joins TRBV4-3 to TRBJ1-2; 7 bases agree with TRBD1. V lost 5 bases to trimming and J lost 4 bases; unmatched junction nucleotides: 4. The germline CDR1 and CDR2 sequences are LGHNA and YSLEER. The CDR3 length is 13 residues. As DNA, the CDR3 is TGCGCCAGCAGCAAAGGGACAGCCTATGGCTACACCTTC. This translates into CASSKGTAYGYTF.

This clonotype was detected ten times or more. The CDR3 DNA reads as TGTGCCAGCAGTTTAGGGGGGTTTTCTGGGCAGCCCCAGCATTTT. This sequence encodes CASSLGGFSGQPQHF. This rearrangement joins TRBV28 to TRBJ1-5; D might be TRBD1 (5 bases). Germline V lookup: CDR1 MDHEN, CDR2 SYDVKM. V was shortened by 2 bases and J by 7 bases, with 15 bases between the two germline ends. The CDR3 runs to 15 residues.